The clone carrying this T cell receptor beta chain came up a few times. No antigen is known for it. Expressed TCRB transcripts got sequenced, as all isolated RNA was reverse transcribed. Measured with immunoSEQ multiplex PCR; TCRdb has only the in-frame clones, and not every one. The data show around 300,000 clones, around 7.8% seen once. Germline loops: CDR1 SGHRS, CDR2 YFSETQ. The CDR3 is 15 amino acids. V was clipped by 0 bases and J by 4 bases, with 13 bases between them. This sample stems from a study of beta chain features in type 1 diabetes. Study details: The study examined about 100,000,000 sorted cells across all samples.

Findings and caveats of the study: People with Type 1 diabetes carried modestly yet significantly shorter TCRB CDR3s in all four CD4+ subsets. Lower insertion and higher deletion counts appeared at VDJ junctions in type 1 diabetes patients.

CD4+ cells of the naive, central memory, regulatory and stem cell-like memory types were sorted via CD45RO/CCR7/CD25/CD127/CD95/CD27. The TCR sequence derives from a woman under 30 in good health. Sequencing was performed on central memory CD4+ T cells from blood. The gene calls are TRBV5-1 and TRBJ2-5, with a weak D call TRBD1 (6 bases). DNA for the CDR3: TGCGCCAGCAGCTTGGGACAGGAGATCGGAGAGACCCAGTACTTC. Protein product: CASSLGQEIGETQYF. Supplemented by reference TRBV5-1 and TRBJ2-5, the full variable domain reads KAGVTQTPRYLIKTRGQQVTLSCSPISGHRSVSWYQQTPGQGLQFLFEYFSETQRNKGNFPGRFSGRQFSNSRSEMNVSTLELGDSALYLCASSLGQEIGETQYFGPGTRLLVL.